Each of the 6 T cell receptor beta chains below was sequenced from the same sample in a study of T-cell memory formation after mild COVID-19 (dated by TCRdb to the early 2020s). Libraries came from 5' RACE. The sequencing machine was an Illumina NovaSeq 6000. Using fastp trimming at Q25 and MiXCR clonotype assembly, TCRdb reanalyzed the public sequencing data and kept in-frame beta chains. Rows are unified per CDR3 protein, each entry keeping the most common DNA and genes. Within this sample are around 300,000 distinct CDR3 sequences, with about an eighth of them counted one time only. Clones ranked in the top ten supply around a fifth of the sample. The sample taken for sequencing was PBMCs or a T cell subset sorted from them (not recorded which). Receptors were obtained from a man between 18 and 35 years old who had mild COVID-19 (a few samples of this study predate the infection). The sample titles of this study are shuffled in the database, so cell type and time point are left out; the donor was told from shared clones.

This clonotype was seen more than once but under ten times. This chain's CDR3 is CASSLEGGRETQYF. The CDR3 region has the DNA TGTGCCAGCAGTTTAGAGGGGGGAAGGGAGACCCAGTACTTC. This chain joins TRBV12-3 or TRBV12-4 and TRBJ2-5; the D gene could be TRBD1 or TRBD2 (6 bases each). The CDR3 has 14 amino acids. V was pared by 1 base and J by 5 bases, with 11 bases between.

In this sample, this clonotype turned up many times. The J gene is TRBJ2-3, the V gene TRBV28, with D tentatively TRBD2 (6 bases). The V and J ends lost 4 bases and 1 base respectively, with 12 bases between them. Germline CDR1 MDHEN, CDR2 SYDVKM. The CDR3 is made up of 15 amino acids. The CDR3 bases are TGTGCCAGCAGTTCTTACGGGGAGGGCACAGATACGCAGTATTTT. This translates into CASSSYGEGTDTQYF.

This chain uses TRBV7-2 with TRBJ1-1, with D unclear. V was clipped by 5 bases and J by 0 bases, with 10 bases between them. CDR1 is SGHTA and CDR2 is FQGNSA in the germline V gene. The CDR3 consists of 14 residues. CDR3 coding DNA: TGTGCCAGCAGCCCTTTTCTGATGAACACTGAAGCTTTCTTT. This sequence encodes CASSPFLMNTEAFF.

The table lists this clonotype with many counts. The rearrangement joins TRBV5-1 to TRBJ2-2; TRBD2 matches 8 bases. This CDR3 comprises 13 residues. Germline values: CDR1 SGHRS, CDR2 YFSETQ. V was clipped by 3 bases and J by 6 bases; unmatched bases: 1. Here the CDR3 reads CASSYGGAGELFF. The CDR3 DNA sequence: TGCGCCAGCAGCTACGGGGGGGCCGGGGAGCTGTTTTTT.

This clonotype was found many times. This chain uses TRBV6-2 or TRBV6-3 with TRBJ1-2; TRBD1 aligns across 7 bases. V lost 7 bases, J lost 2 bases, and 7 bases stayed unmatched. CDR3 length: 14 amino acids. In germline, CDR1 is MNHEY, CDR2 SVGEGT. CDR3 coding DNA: TGTGCCAGCACCGAACCCAGGGGGAACTATGGCTACACCTTC. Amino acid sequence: CASTEPRGNYGYTF.

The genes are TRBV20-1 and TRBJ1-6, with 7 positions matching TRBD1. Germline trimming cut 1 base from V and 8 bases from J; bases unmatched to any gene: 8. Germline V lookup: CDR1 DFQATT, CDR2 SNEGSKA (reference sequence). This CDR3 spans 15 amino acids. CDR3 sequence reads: CSARVLGGVHSPLHF. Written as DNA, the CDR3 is TGCAGTGCTAGAGTATTAGGGGGCGTGCATTCACCCCTCCACTTT.